This record covers a single T cell receptor (beta chain). Assay: immunoSEQ multiplex PCR; the TCRdb copy retains only in-frame clones and omits some. The sample records approximately 250,000 clones, around nine tenths being singletons. The sample belongs to a study of blood T cell repertoires in COVID-19. Clinical histories supplied by participants themselves formed the basis of cohort assignment. The CDR3 length is 14 residues. Germline V gene lookup returns CDR1 MNHEY and CDR2 SVGAGI. With 1 base removed from V and 3 bases from J, the gap between germline ends came to 10 bases. This TCR came from a woman in her twenties or thirties who had recovered from COVID-19. The V gene is TRBV6-5, the J gene TRBJ2-7; tentative D call: TRBD2 (5 bases). Sequenced input: PBMCs or T cells enriched from blood (not recorded which). The chain's CDR3 is CASSYLASVYEQYF. The CDR3 nucleotides read TGTGCCAGCAGTTACTTAGCGTCGGTCTACGAGCAGTACTTC.